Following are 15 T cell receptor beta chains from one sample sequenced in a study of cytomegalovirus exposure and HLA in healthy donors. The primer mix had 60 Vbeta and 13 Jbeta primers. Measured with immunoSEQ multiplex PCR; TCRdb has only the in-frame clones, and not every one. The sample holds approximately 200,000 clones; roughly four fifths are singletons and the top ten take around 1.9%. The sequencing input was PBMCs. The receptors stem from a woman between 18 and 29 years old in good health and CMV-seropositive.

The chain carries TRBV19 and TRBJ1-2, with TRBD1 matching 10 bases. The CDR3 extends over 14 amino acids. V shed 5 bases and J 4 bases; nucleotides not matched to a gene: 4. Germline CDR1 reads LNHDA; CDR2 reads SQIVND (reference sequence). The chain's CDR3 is CASSVGQGGYGYTF. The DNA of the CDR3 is TGTGCCAGTAGTGTAGGACAGGGGGGCTATGGCTACACCTTC.

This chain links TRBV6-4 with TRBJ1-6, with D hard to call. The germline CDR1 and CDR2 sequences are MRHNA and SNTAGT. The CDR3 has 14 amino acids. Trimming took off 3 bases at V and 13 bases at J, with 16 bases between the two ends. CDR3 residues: CASSEIPGGIPLHF. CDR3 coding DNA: TGTGCCAGCAGTGAGATTCCGGGCGGGATCCCCCTCCACTTT.

CDR3 loop: CASSAQGEGYTF. The CDR3 DNA reads as TGCGCCAGCAGCGCACAGGGAGAGGGCTACACCTTC. The J gene is TRBJ1-2, the V gene TRBV5-1; maybe TRBD1 (6 bases). The CDR3 loop spans 12 amino acids. Trimming took 4 bases from V and 8 from J, leaving 12 bases between them. CDR1 is SGHRS and CDR2 is YFSETQ in the germline V gene.

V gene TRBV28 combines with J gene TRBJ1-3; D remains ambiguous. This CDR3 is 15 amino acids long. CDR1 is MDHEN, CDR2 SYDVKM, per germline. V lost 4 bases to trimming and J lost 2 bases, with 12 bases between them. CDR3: CASSSPITAGNTIYF. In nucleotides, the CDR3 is TGTGCCAGCAGTTCCCCCATAACGGCTGGAAACACCATATATTTT.

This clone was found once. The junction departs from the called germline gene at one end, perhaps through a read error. In DNA form, the CDR3 reads TGTGCCAGCAGCTTCGGACAGGGCCAAGGGACCCAGTACTTC. Its translation is CASSFGQGQGTQYF. The chain links TRBV7-3 to TRBJ2-5; 8 bases line up with TRBD1. CDR3 length equals 14 residues. The germline gives CDR1 SGHTA, CDR2 FQGTGA.

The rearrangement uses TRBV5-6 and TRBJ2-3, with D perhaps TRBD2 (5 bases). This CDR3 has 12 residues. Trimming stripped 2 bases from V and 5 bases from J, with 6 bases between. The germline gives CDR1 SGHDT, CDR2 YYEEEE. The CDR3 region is CASSFGGDTQYF. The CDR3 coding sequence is TGTGCCAGCAGCTTTGGAGGAGATACGCAGTATTTT.

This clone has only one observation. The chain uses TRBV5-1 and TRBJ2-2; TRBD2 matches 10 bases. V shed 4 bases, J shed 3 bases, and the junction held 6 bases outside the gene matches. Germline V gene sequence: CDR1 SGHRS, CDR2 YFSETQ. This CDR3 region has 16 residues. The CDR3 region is CASSVLAGDYTGELFF. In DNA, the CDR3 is TGCGCCAGCAGCGTTCTAGCGGGGGACTACACCGGGGAGCTGTTTTTT.

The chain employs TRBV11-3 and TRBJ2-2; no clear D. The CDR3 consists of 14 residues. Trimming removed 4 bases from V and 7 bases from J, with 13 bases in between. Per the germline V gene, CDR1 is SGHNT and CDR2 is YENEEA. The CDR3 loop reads CASSSDSLGGELFF. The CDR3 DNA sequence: TGTGCCAGCAGCTCCGACTCCTTGGGCGGGGAGCTGTTTTTT.

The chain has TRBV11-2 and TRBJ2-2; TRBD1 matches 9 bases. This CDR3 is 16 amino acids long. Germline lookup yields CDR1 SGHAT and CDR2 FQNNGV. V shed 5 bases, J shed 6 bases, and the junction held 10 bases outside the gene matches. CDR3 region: CASSSRDRVWPGELFF. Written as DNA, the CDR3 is TGTGCCAGCAGCAGCCGGGACAGGGTATGGCCCGGGGAGCTGTTTTTT.

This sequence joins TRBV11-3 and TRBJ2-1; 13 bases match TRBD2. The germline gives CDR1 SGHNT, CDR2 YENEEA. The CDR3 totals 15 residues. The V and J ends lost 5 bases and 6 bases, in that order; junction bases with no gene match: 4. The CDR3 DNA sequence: TGTGCCAGCAGCCTGGGACTAGCGGGGCCCAATGAGCAGTTCTTC. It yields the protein CASSLGLAGPNEQFF.

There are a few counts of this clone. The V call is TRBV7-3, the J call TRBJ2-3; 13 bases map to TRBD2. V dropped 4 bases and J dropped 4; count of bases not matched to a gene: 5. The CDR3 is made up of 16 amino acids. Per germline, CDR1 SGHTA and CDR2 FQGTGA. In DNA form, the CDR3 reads TGTGCCAGCAGCTCCGGGACTAGCGGGGAGGCAGATACGCAGTATTTT. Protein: CASSSGTSGEADTQYF.

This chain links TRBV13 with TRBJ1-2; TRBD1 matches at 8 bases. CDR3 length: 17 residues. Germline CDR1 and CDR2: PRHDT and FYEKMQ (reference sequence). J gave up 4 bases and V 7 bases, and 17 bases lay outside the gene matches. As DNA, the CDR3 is TGTGCCAGCACCCTCCATGGACAGGGCTGGGTAAGCTATGGCTACACCTTC. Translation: CASTLHGQGWVSYGYTF.

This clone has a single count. The CDR3 loop is CASTPGRGNQPQHF. The CDR3 coding sequence is TGTGCCAGCACGCCAGGGAGGGGGAATCAGCCCCAGCATTTT. The chain uses TRBV6-5 and TRBJ1-5, with a weak D call TRBD1 (6 bases). The ends were cut back, 7 bases at V and 4 bases at J, with 14 bases in the middle. The CDR3 consists of 14 residues. The germline gives CDR1 MNHEY, CDR2 SVGAGI.

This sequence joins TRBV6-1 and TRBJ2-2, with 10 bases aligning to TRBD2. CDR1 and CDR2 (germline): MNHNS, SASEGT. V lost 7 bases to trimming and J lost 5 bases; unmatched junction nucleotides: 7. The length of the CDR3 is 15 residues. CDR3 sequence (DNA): TGTGCCAGCATTTTCCTAGCGGGGGAAACCGGGGAGCTGTTTTTT. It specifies CASIFLAGETGELFF.

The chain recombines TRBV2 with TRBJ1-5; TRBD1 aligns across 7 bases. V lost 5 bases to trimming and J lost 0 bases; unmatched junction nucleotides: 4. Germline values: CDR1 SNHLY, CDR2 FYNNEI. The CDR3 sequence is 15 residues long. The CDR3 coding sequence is TGTGCCAGCAGTTCGGGACAGTATAGCAATCAGCCCCAGCATTTT. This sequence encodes CASSSGQYSNQPQHF.